The clone carrying this T cell receptor (beta chain) was detected only a few times. Data came from immunoSEQ multiplex PCR; TCRdb stores just in-frame clones and leaves some out. The top ten clones hold about 1.1% of a sample with 2 million to 2.5 million clones, about 95% of them seen once. The entry originates in a study of shared clonotypes between healthy human individuals. The CDR3 has 19 amino acids. Unmatched junction bases numbered 15, after V lost 5 bases and J lost 0 bases. The germline gives CDR1 SGDLS, CDR2 YYNGEE. Naive CD8 cells lacked CD45RO and underwent positive selection for CCR7, leaving out terminally differentiated effector memory CD45RA+ cells.

The chain uses TRBV9 and TRBJ2-5; TRBD2 matches at 11 bases. Material: naive CD8+ T cells sorted from blood. This TCR derives from a man aged 18 to 30 in good health. The CDR3 protein is CASSLTSGAVGFNQETQYF. CDR3 bases: TGTGCCAGCAGTTTGACTAGCGGGGCGGTGGGATTCAACCAAGAGACCCAGTACTTC.